These T cell receptor beta chains were read from a single sample in a study of early T cells in non-severe SARS-CoV-2 infection. A single record per CDR3 protein comes from TCRdb applying MiXCR to the 5' RACE reads. The table includes 55,000 to 85,000 distinct CDR3 sequences, roughly 12% detected once. Sample: whole blood. These receptors were collected from an adult who was a healthcare worker with PCR-confirmed SARS-CoV-2 infection or an uninfected control (not recorded which). The CDR3 runs from the conserved cysteine through the conserved F or W. Fields, in order: J gene, V gene, CDR3 length, D gene, clone size, CDR3 DNA, CDR3 protein. D genes are given only for firm matches. A row's size may be missing; if present it is once, few, many or a size class.

>TRBJ2-3|TRBV3-1|14|NA|many
TGTGCCAGCAGCCGAGCAGGAGCCACAGATACGCAGTATTTT
CASSRAGATDTQYF
>TRBJ2-7|TRBV30|14|NA|many
TGTGCCTGGAGTGTATTTCCGGGGATTTACGAGCAGTACTTC
CAWSVFPGIYEQYF
>TRBJ2-1|TRBV12-3/TRBV12-4|14|TRBD1|NA
TGTGCCAGCAGTCTCAGGGGGTTCTACAATGAGCAGTTCTTC
CASSLRGFYNEQFF
>TRBJ2-1|TRBV6-4|16|TRBD1|few
TGTGCCAGCAGTGATCAGGGGGAGAGCTCCTACAATGAGCAGTTCTTC
CASSDQGESSYNEQFF
>TRBJ1-1|TRBV30|14|NA|many
TGTGCCTGGACCGAGGGGTTAGGAGACACTGAAGCTTTCTTT
CAWTEGLGDTEAFF
>TRBJ1-3|TRBV11-3|14|NA|many
TGTGCCAGCAGGGCCTTCGACTCTGGAAACACCATATATTTT
CASRAFDSGNTIYF
>TRBJ2-2|TRBV7-3|16|NA|many
TGTGCCAGCAGCTTAAATAGCGGAACGAACACCGGGGAGCTGTTTTTT
CASSLNSGTNTGELFF
>TRBJ2-2|TRBV18|16|TRBD1|few
TGTGCCAGCTCACCTTGGCCTGGGACAGGGACCGGGGAGCTGTTTTTT
CASSPWPGTGTGELFF
>TRBJ1-4|TRBV12-3/TRBV12-4|14|TRBD1|few
TGTGCCAGCGGGCCGGGACAGATAAGGGAAAAACTGTTTTTT
CASGPGQIREKLFF
>TRBJ2-3|TRBV5-1|15|TRBD2|few
TGCGCCAGCAGCTTGACTAGCGGGGGTATAGATACGCAGTATTTT
CASSLTSGGIDTQYF
>TRBJ2-3|TRBV12-3/TRBV12-4|15|TRBD1|many
TGTGCCAGCAGCGCCGCCGACAGGGCCGGGGATACGCAGTATTTT
CASSAADRAGDTQYF
>TRBJ2-7|TRBV3-1|14|NA|NA
TGTGCCAGCAGCCAAGGTCCGAGGACCTTCAAGCAGTACTTC
CASSQGPRTFKQYF
>TRBJ2-3|TRBV7-2|15|NA|few
TGTGCCAGCGCGCGCGGGACCCAGCGCACAGATACGCAGTATTTT
CASARGTQRTDTQYF
>TRBJ2-7|TRBV5-1|16|TRBD2|few
TGCGCCAGCAGCTCGCTAGCGGGAGGGCCGGCCTACGAGCAGTACTTC
CASSSLAGGPAYEQYF
>TRBJ1-1|TRBV18|13|NA|many
TGTGCCAGCTCACCTACTTTGAACACTGAAGCTTTCTTT
CASSPTLNTEAFF
>TRBJ2-7|TRBV30|12|NA|NA
TGTGCCTGGAGTGCACCCGGGGGACCTCCGTACTTC
CAWSAPGGPPYF
>TRBJ2-5|TRBV2|11|NA|few
TGTGCCAGCGAGTATCAAGAGACCCAGTACTTC
CASEYQETQYF
>TRBJ2-5|TRBV3-1|13|NA|NA
TGTGCCAGCAGCCGGACTAACCAAGAGACCCAGTACTTC
CASSRTNQETQYF
>TRBJ2-3|TRBV20-1|15|NA|NA
TGCAGTGCTAGAGAATCGGGGACTCCCACAGATACGCAGTATTTT
CSARESGTPTDTQYF
>TRBJ2-7|TRBV6-5|14|NA|few
TGTGCCAGCAGTTACGAACGTAAGGGGTACGAGCAGTACTTC
CASSYERKGYEQYF
>TRBJ1-1|TRBV14|14|NA|NA
TGTGCCAGCAGCCAAGCCAGGCTGAACACTGAAGCTTTCTTT
CASSQARLNTEAFF
>TRBJ2-2|TRBV4-1|15|NA|NA
TGCGCCAGCAGCCATGAAATATTGAACACCGGGGAGCTGTTTTTT
CASSHEILNTGELFF
>TRBJ2-7|TRBV6-5|16|TRBD2|many
TGTGCCAGCAGTTCCGCCTCACTAGCGGGAGCTGGAGAGCAGTACTTC
CASSSASLAGAGEQYF
>TRBJ2-7|TRBV7-3|12|NA|NA
TGTGCCAGCAGCTCCACCCCTGGCGAGCAGTACTTC
CASSSTPGEQYF
>TRBJ2-2|TRBV5-1|16|NA|few
TGCGCCAGCAGCTTGGATCGGGGCGCGAACACCGGGGAGCTGTTTTTT
CASSLDRGANTGELFF
>TRBJ2-3|TRBV9|13|NA|NA
TGTGCCAGCAGCGTAGTGAGTAGGGATACGCAGTATTTT
CASSVVSRDTQYF
>TRBJ2-7|TRBV28|13|NA|few
TGTGCCAGTCGCTATGATGGACCGGGCGAGCAGTACTTC
CASRYDGPGEQYF
>TRBJ1-2|TRBV7-9|16|TRBD1|few
TGTGCCAGCAGCTTAGGGGGACAGGCCCTCGCGTATGGCTACACCTTC
CASSLGGQALAYGYTF
>TRBJ1-6|TRBV20-1|16|NA|few
TGCAGTGCTAGAGTTGGATCACAGGGAGGCAATTCACCCCTCCACTTT
CSARVGSQGGNSPLHF
>TRBJ2-7|TRBV2|14|NA|NA
TGTGCCAGCAGTGAAGGCGGTTACTCCTACGAGCAGTACTTC
CASSEGGYSYEQYF
>TRBJ1-6|TRBV3-1|13|NA|many
TGTGCCAGCAGCCTTGCCGGGACAAGTTCAACCGTTTTT
CASSLAGTSSTVF
>TRBJ2-7|TRBV29-1|12|NA|few
TGCAGCGGTCAAGGGACAAGCTACGAGCAGTACTTC
CSGQGTSYEQYF
>TRBJ2-3|TRBV5-5|15|NA|NA
TGTGCCAGCAGCCTTATCTACATATCTTCAGATACGCAGTATTTT
CASSLIYISSDTQYF
>TRBJ2-1|TRBV30|17|TRBD2|few
TGTGCCTGCCCGCCCCTGGGACTAGCGGGATCCTACAATGAGCAGTTCTTC
CACPPLGLAGSYNEQFF
>TRBJ2-1|TRBV11-1|15|TRBD2|NA
TGTGCCAGCAGCGATGCCAGCGGGGGATACAATGAGCAGTTCTTC
CASSDASGGYNEQFF
>TRBJ2-7|TRBV12-5|13|NA|NA
TGTGCTAGTGGTTTGGCTTTTTTCACCGAGCAGTACTTC
CASGLAFFTEQYF
>TRBJ2-5|TRBV12-3/TRBV12-4|13|NA|NA
TGTGCCAGCACCACAGGCGGCGGACGGACCCAGTACTTC
CASTTGGGRTQYF
>TRBJ2-3|TRBV24-1|13|NA|few
TGTGCCACCAGTGATGGGATGACAGATACGCAGTATTTT
CATSDGMTDTQYF
>TRBJ2-4|TRBV6-5|15|TRBD1|NA
TGTGCCAGCAGAGGCACAGGGGGCGCGGGGAACATTCAGTACTTC
CASRGTGGAGNIQYF
>TRBJ2-1|TRBV29-1|14|NA|NA
TGCAGCGTTGAAACCGTCCAGTCCTACAATGAGCAGTTCTTC
CSVETVQSYNEQFF
>TRBJ2-3|TRBV7-9|16|TRBD2|NA
TGTGCCAGCAGCCGCAATAGCGGGAGGGGGAGAGATACGCAGTATTTT
CASSRNSGRGRDTQYF
>TRBJ2-2|TRBV5-1|14|NA|NA
TGCGCCAGCAGCTTGGGCGGAATCACCGGGGAGCTGTTTTTT
CASSLGGITGELFF
>TRBJ2-6|TRBV6-5|17|NA|NA
TGTGCCAGCAGTTACTCGGGGCCCCGAGCTGGGGCCAACGTCCTGACTTTC
CASSYSGPRAGANVLTF
>TRBJ2-5|TRBV7-2|20|NA|many
TGTGCCAGCAGCTTATTAAGGCGTTTGAGGACTGCCACAATTGGAGAGACCCAGTACTTC
CASSLLRRLRTATIGETQYF
>TRBJ2-1|TRBV18|17|NA|many
TGTGCCAGCTCACCAGTAGTTGACGGGAGCTCCTACAATGAGCAGTTCTTC
CASSPVVDGSSYNEQFF
>TRBJ2-7|TRBV7-8|15|NA|few
TGTGCCAGCAGCCCGACGGGACTCCACTCCTACGAGCAGTACTTC
CASSPTGLHSYEQYF
>TRBJ2-5|TRBV30|15|NA|NA
TGTGCCTGGAGTCGATCCCTCAAGGGCCAAGAGACCCAGTACTTC
CAWSRSLKGQETQYF
>TRBJ2-4|TRBV19|15|NA|many
TGTGCCAGTAGTATCCCGGGGTCCACCAAAAACATTCAGTACTTC
CASSIPGSTKNIQYF
>TRBJ1-1|TRBV5-1|14|NA|few
TGCGCCAGCAGCTTGAGTCGGGGGTCCACTGAAGCTTTCTTT
CASSLSRGSTEAFF
>TRBJ2-1|TRBV11-3|17|TRBD2|many
TGTGCCAGCAGCTTAAGGGTAGCGGGAGGATTAAGCAATGAGCAGTTCTTC
CASSLRVAGGLSNEQFF
>TRBJ1-4|TRBV3-1|15|TRBD1|many
TGTGCCAGCAGCCGGGAAGGGACAGGGAGCGTAAAACTGTTTTTT
CASSREGTGSVKLFF
>TRBJ1-2|TRBV11-1|15|TRBD1|NA
TGTGCCAGCAGCTTAGCACCTACAGGGGCCTATGGCTACACCTTC
CASSLAPTGAYGYTF
>TRBJ2-3|TRBV20-1|14|NA|NA
TGCAGTGCCCAGTTACGGGCGCGCACAGATACGCAGTATTTT
CSAQLRARTDTQYF